The 19 T cell receptor beta chains reported below all come from one sample, sequenced in a study of T-cell reconstitution after alpha-beta-depleted transplantation in children. For TCRbeta, the library was prepared with unique molecular identifiers. TCRdb itself ran the PCR reads through MiXCR, one entry per CDR3 protein. The table has about 74,000 distinct CDR3 sequences, 11% to 15% seen once. Specimen: PBMCs, mostly from graft donor cells, collected 180 days after TCRalphabeta/CD19-depleted stem cell transplant. The source of these receptors is a male patient between 2 and 10 years old who had a stem cell transplant for acute lymphoblastic leukemia, so the T cells may come from the graft donor.

V and J are TRBV19 and TRBJ1-5, with TRBD1 as a possible D gene (6 bases). Trimming took 0 bases from V and 5 from J, leaving 8 bases between them. The CDR3 is 14 amino acids. Germline-derived CDR1 and CDR2 are LNHDA and SQIVND (reference sequence). As DNA, the CDR3 is TGTGCCAGTAGTATAGATTGGACAGATCAGCCCCAGCATTTT. It translates to CASSIDWTDQPQHF.

The rearrangement links TRBV24-1 to TRBJ2-3; tentatively, D is TRBD1 (6 bases). Germline loops: CDR1 KGHDR, CDR2 SFDVKD. V dropped 5 bases and J dropped 6 bases, with 11 bases sitting between them. This CDR3 comprises 13 residues. The CDR3 coding sequence is TGTGCCACCAGTGCTCAGGGGTTGGATACGCAGTATTTT. Translated: CATSAQGLDTQYF.

This chain uses TRBV7-2 with TRBJ2-7, with D uncertain. CDR3 length equals 14 residues. CDR1 and CDR2 (germline): SGHTA, FQGNSA. Between the trimmed V and J ends, which lost 5 bases and 5 bases, there was a span of 16 bases. CDR3 nucleotides: TGTGCCAGCAGCCCTAGAGCCGGGTTCAACGAGCAGTACTTC. Translating gives CASSPRAGFNEQYF.

The chain links TRBV19 to TRBJ1-2; no clear D. CDR3 size: 15 residues. The germline V gene has CDR1 LNHDA and CDR2 SQIVND (reference sequence). V was cut by 5 bases and J by 6 bases, with 19 bases left in between. The CDR3 protein is CASSLQGPSLNGYTF. The CDR3, as DNA: TGTGCCAGTAGTCTCCAAGGCCCAAGTTTAAATGGCTACACCTTC.

This clonotype was seen a handful of times. V gene TRBV20-1 combines with J gene TRBJ2-1; no clear D gene. The CDR3 is 14 amino acids. Germline V gene data show CDR1 as DFQATT and CDR2 as SNEGSKA (reference sequence). The V end was cut by 1 base, the J end by 2 bases, with 9 bases between. CDR3 amino acids: CSARGQATYNEQFF. Here the CDR3 DNA reads TGCAGTGCTAGAGGTCAGGCTACCTACAATGAGCAGTTCTTC.

Only a few counts were recorded for this clonotype. This sequence joins TRBV5-1 and TRBJ2-7; 8 bases are shared with TRBD2. Germline V gives CDR1 SGHRS, CDR2 YFSETQ. The CDR3 covers 14 residues. V shed 1 base and J 3 bases; nucleotides not matched to a gene: 3. Written as DNA, the CDR3 is TGCGCCAGCAGCTTGCTTGGGACTAGCTACGAGCAGTACTTC. It encodes CASSLLGTSYEQYF.

This clonotype showed up just a few times. The chain has TRBV12-3 or TRBV12-4 and TRBJ2-5; D not resolved. The CDR3 consists of 11 residues. V was shortened by 6 bases and J by 9 bases, with 11 bases between the two germline ends. The CDR3 protein is CASSRREAQYF. The CDR3, as DNA: TGTGCCAGCAGCCGGCGTGAGGCCCAGTACTTC.

This clonotype was detected many times. This chain connects TRBV7-2 to TRBJ2-1, with 9 bases matching TRBD2. Germline lookup yields CDR1 SGHTA and CDR2 FQGNSA. The CDR3 runs to 16 residues. Trimming took 1 base from V and 2 from J; bases not matched to a gene: 3. CDR3 protein: CASSLEGGGAYNEQFF. The CDR3 DNA sequence: TGTGCCAGCAGCTTAGAGGGCGGGGGGGCCTACAATGAGCAGTTCTTC.

This clonotype occurred a few times. The chain links TRBV9 to TRBJ2-5; D remains ambiguous. V lost 0 bases to trimming and J lost 0 bases, with 6 bases between them. Per germline, CDR1 SGDLS and CDR2 YYNGEE. The CDR3 totals 14 residues. DNA of the CDR3: TGTGCCAGCAGCGTAGGCGGTAACCAAGAGACCCAGTACTTC. Translation gives CASSVGGNQETQYF.

The chain has TRBV2 and TRBJ2-3, with 9 bases lining up with TRBD2. From germline, CDR1 is SNHLY and CDR2 FYNNEI. Trimming took 5 bases from V and 8 from J; bases not matched to a gene: 8. The CDR3 is made up of 14 amino acids. Written as DNA, the CDR3 is TGTGCCAGCAGTCCTGGACTAGCGCGAGCTACGCAGTATTTT. This translates into CASSPGLARATQYF.

This clonotype appeared a few times. The rearrangement joins TRBV5-5 to TRBJ1-5; D gene ambiguous. Between the trimmed V and J ends, which lost 3 bases and 11 bases, there was a span of 18 bases. Germline loops: CDR1 SGHKS, CDR2 YYEKEE (reference sequence). There are 14 residues in the CDR3. This CDR3 is CASSSLDTRVAQHF. The CDR3 nucleotides read TGTGCCAGCAGCTCTCTCGACACCCGAGTGGCCCAGCATTTT.

The chain recombines TRBV24-1 with TRBJ1-5; 7 bases match TRBD1. Trimming at V came to 2 bases and at J to 6 bases, leaving 6 bases not matched to a gene. The length of the CDR3 is 15 residues. Germline CDR1 is KGHDR and CDR2 is SFDVKD. The CDR3: CATSDSRQGGQPQHF. The CDR3 bases are TGTGCCACCAGTGATTCCCGACAGGGAGGTCAGCCCCAGCATTTT.

This clonotype has a handful of counts. The chain uses TRBV7-2 and TRBJ1-5; D is undetermined. Germline values: CDR1 SGHTA, CDR2 FQGNSA. This CDR3 is built from 14 residues. V was cut by 2 bases and J by 3 bases, with 8 bases left in between. The CDR3 loop is CASSLQVFNQPQHF. Written as DNA, the CDR3 is TGTGCCAGCAGCTTACAGGTTTTCAATCAGCCCCAGCATTTT.

The chain employs TRBV10-3 and TRBJ2-3; D unclear. This CDR3 spans 19 amino acids. V shed 2 bases and J shed 4 bases, with 25 bases lying between them. The germline V gene has CDR1 ENHRY and CDR2 SYGVKD. The CDR3 region has the DNA TGTGCCATCAGTGAGGGGTCCCCAGTATGGGATTATGAAGCAGATACGCAGTATTTT. Its translation is CAISEGSPVWDYEADTQYF.

This clonotype appeared a few times. This chain uses TRBV20-1 with TRBJ2-5; 10 positions agree with TRBD2. This CDR3 is 17 amino acids long. Germline V gene sequence: CDR1 DFQATT, CDR2 SNEGSKA (reference sequence). V lost 6 bases, J lost 1 base, and 14 bases stayed unmatched. CDR3 loop: CSAPLVRTSGTQETQYF. In DNA form, the CDR3 reads TGCAGTGCCCCCCTGGTCCGGACTAGCGGTACCCAAGAGACCCAGTACTTC.

The chain uses TRBV7-9 and TRBJ1-2, with 12 bases that match TRBD1. Germline V gene data show CDR1 as SEHNR and CDR2 as FQNEAQ (reference sequence). V lost 4 bases to trimming and J lost 4 bases; unmatched junction nucleotides: 4. CDR3 length: 15 residues. This CDR3 is CASSWDRGHGYGYTF. The CDR3 region has the DNA TGTGCCAGCAGCTGGGACAGGGGGCATGGCTATGGCTACACCTTC. Full variable domain (outside the CDR3, taken from reference TRBV7-9 and TRBJ1-2): DTGVSQNPRHKITKRGQNVTFRCDPISEHNRLYWYRQTLGQGPEFLTYFQNEAQLEKSRLLSDRFSAERPKGSFSTLEIQRTEQGDSAMYLCASSWDRGHGYGYTFGSGTRLTVV.

The chain recombines TRBV20-1 with TRBJ2-7; TRBD1 matches 8 bases. This CDR3 spans 12 amino acids. V gave up 7 bases and J gave up 3 bases; unmatched junction bases: 5. The germline gives CDR1 DFQATT, CDR2 SNEGSKA (reference sequence). CDR3 loop: CSVSRGHYEQYF. As DNA, the CDR3 is TGCAGTGTGTCCAGGGGGCACTACGAGCAGTACTTC.

The rearrangement joins TRBV18 to TRBJ2-1; 9 bases map to TRBD1. V lost 3 bases to trimming and J lost 9 bases; unmatched junction nucleotides: 6. The germline gives CDR1 KGHSH, CDR2 LQKENI. The CDR3 runs 14 residues. CDR3 sequence: CASSPRTGGAEQFF. The DNA of the CDR3 is TGTGCCAGCTCACCTAGAACAGGGGGCGCTGAGCAGTTCTTC.

This clonotype was seen only a few times. This chain joins TRBV7-6 and TRBJ1-4; TRBD1 matches 8 bases. CDR3 length: 17 amino acids. The germline CDR1 and CDR2 sequences are SGHVS and FNYEAQ. With 2 bases clipped from V and 2 bases from J, the junction kept 7 bases outside the gene matches. CDR3 amino acids: CASSLRQGSKTNEKLFF. Here the CDR3 DNA reads TGTGCCAGCAGCTTAAGACAGGGGAGTAAGACTAATGAAAAACTGTTTTTT.